This record concerns one TCR beta chain sequence. This sample stems from a study of OX40 agonist ivuxolimab in advanced cancers. There are 12 residues in the CDR3. Looked up from germline, CDR1 is MDHEN and CDR2 is SYDVKM. V was trimmed by 3 bases and J by 4 bases, leaving 4 bases between them. The table came from immunoSEQ multiplex PCR; TCRdb's copy has only in-frame clones and leaves some out. The table records some 68,000 clones, 75% to 90% of them present only once. Sequences were derived from CD4+ or CD8+ T cells sorted from blood, sampled in a trial of the OX40 agonist ivuxolimab. The sequence was obtained from an adult with an advanced solid tumor such as melanoma, head and neck, liver or kidney cancer. The gene calls are TRBV28 and TRBJ2-1; D unclear. CDR3 nucleotide sequence: TGTGCCAGCAGTTTTAGTTACAATGAGCAGTTCTTC. This sequence encodes CASSFSYNEQFF.